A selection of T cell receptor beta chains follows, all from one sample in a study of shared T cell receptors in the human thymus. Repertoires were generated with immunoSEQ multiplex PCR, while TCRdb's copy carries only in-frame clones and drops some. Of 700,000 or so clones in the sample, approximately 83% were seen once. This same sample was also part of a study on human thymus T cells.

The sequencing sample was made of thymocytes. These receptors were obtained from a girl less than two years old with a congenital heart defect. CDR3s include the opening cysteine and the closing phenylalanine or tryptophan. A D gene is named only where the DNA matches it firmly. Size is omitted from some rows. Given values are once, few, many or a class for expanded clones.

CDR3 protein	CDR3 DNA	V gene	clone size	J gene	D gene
CASSSPGKPPGDTEAFF	TGTGCCAGCAGCTCACCTGGGAAACCGCCCGGGGACACTGAAGCTTTCTTT	TRBV7-2	NA	TRBJ1-1	NA
CASSQTSGTSDASRLDTQYF	TGTGCCAGCAGCCAGACCTCCGGGACTAGCGACGCATCTCGCTTAGATACGCAGTATTTT	TRBV27	few	TRBJ2-3	TRBD2
CASRSSLINEQFF	TGTGCCAGCAGGAGTAGCCTAATCAATGAGCAGTTCTTC	TRBV28	NA	TRBJ2-1	NA
CASSELGHDHNNQPQHF	TGTGCCAGCAGTGAGCTTGGGCACGACCATAACAATCAGCCCCAGCATTTT	TRBV6-1	NA	TRBJ1-5	NA
CASSARQGRNEQYF	TGTGCCAGCAGCGCCAGACAGGGGAGGAACGAGCAGTACTTC	TRBV7-2	few	TRBJ2-7	TRBD1
CASSSQTGAHKETQYF	TGTGCCAGCAGCTCCCAGACAGGCGCTCACAAAGAGACCCAGTACTTC	TRBV28	NA	TRBJ2-5	NA
CASSSIRETQYF	TGCGCCAGCAGCTCCATACGGGAGACCCAGTACTTC	TRBV5-1	NA	TRBJ2-5	NA
CASSFHRGADEQYF	TGTGCCAGCAGTTTTCACAGGGGCGCGGACGAGCAGTACTTC	TRBV27	NA	TRBJ2-7	TRBD1
CASSLESWRGLGYGYTF	TGCGCCAGCAGCTTGGAGTCGTGGCGGGGTTTGGGCTATGGCTACACCTTC	TRBV5-1	NA	TRBJ1-2	NA
CATSRDRASGGPSSHSSYNEQFF	TGTGCCACCAGCAGAGATAGGGCTAGCGGGGGGCCTTCCTCACATAGCTCCTACAATGAGCAGTTCTTC	TRBV15	NA	TRBJ2-1	TRBD2
CASSLEVLGTGPKGEQYF	TGTGCCAGCAGCTTGGAAGTCTTAGGGACAGGGCCAAAAGGAGAGCAGTACTTC	TRBV5-5	NA	TRBJ2-7	TRBD1
CASSLTDRGLNEQFF	TGTGCCAGCAGTTTAACGGACAGGGGGCTAAATGAGCAGTTCTTC	TRBV28	NA	TRBJ2-1	TRBD1
CASGIGAIDSPLHF	TGTGCCAGCGGGATAGGGGCTATCGATTCACCCCTCCACTTT	TRBV5-5	NA	TRBJ1-6	NA
CASSPATGGNTIYF	TGTGCCAGCAGCCCGGCGACAGGGGGAAACACCATATATTTT	TRBV13	NA	TRBJ1-3	TRBD1
CASSLWTSGGGPQYF	TGTGCCAGCAGTTTATGGACTAGCGGGGGAGGTCCGCAGTATTTT	TRBV28	NA	TRBJ2-3	TRBD2
CAGDRGNGTQYF	TGTGCCGGGGACAGGGGGAATGGGACCCAGTACTTC	TRBV5-5	NA	TRBJ2-5	TRBD1
CASSFLNGWEGYTF	TGTGCCAGCAGCTTCCTCAATGGGTGGGAGGGCTACACCTTC	TRBV7-2	NA	TRBJ1-2	NA
CASSEGLQRPGDTEAFF	TGTGCCAGCAGTGAAGGGCTCCAGAGGCCAGGGGACACTGAAGCTTTCTTT	TRBV2	NA	TRBJ1-1	NA
CASSQDRIEQYF	TGTGCCAGCTCACAAGACAGAATTGAGCAGTACTTC	TRBV18	NA	TRBJ2-7	NA
CATSHCRDTCSNPYGYTF	TGTGCCACCAGCCATTGCCGGGACACTTGTTCCAACCCCTATGGCTACACCTTC	TRBV15	NA	TRBJ1-2	NA
CASSLVGKAGGDGKNIQYF	TGTGCCAGCAGCTTGGTGGGGAAAGCGGGGGGCGATGGCAAAAACATTCAGTACTTC	TRBV5-5	NA	TRBJ2-4	TRBD2
CASSPGDSTGELFF	TGTGCCAGCAGCCCGGGAGACAGCACCGGGGAGCTGTTTTTT	TRBV7-9	NA	TRBJ2-2	NA
CSAIGGSGNTIYF	TGCAGCGCTATTGGTGGCTCTGGAAACACCATATATTTT	TRBV29-1	NA	TRBJ1-3	NA
CASSQFYRVRTRPLYEQYF	TGCGCCAGCAGCCAATTTTACCGAGTTAGGACACGGCCGTTGTACGAGCAGTACTTC	TRBV4-3	few	TRBJ2-7	NA
CASSVDEGTQYF	TGTGCCAGCAGCGTAGACGAGGGGACCCAGTACTTC	TRBV9	NA	TRBJ2-5	NA
CASSLVSVLVF	TGCGCCAGCAGCTTGGTATCGGTATTGGTCTTC	TRBV5-1	NA	TRBJ2-1	NA